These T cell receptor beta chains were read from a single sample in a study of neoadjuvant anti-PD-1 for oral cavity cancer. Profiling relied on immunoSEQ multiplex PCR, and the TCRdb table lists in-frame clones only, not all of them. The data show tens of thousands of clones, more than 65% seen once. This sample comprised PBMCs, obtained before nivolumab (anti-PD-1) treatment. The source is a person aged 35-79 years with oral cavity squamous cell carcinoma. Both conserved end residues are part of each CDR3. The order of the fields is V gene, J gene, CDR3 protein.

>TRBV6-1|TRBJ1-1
CASSERSGGSLRAFF
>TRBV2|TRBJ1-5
CASRRDTSNQPQHF
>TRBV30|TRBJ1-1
CAINRQSPNTEAFF
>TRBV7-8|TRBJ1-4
CASSLVGGLNEKLFF
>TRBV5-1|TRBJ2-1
CASSLLAGGPNEQFF
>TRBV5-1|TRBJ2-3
CASSLAGASRDTQYF
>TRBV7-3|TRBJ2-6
CASSTRGTGSSGANVLTF
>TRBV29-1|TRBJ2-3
CSVGAGDSDTQYF
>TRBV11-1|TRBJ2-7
CASSPRGSGLDEQYF
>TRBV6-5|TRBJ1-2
CASSSVRPNYGYTF
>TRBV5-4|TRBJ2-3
CASSLGAGWADTQYF
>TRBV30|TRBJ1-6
CAWSVGASTNSPLHF
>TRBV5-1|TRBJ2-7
CASREQGLSLYEQYF
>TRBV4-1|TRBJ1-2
CASSQDPSSLNYGYTF
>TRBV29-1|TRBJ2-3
CSVGPSTDTQYF
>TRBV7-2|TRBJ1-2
CASSERPGTGNGYTF
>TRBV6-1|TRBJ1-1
CASNRLDSANTEAFF
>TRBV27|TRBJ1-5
CASSFQGAVQPQHF
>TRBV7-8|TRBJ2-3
CASSRPREDTQYF
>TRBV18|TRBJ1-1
CASSPLSGQGAPSEAFF
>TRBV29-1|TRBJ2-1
CSVSYGLSYNEQFF
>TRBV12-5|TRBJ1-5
CASGPRVGQPQHF
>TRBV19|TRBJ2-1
CASIGPLYNEQFF
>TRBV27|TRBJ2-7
CASSPMRGRGTYEQYF
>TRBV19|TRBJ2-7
CASSVRDRGLDEQYF
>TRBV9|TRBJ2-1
CASSVTLAAVEQFF
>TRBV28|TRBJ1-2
CASTVTGSYGYTF
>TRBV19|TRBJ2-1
CASSMFSGGAYNEQFF
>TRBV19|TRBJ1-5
CASSIREQPQHF
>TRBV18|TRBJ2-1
CASSSLPGLAGNEQFF
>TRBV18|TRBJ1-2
CASSPGGGSGYTF
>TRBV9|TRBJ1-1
CASSVGPLANTEAFF
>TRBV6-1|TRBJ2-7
CASTLRGPSNGEQYF
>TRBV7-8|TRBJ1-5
CASSLYRGDQPQHF
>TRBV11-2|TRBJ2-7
CASSLRLAGSYEQYF
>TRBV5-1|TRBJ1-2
CASSSGAGVNGYTF
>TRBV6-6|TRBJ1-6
CASSYKGHGSPLHF
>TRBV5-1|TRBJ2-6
CASSPASGANVLTF
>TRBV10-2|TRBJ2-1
CASSPGFSYNEQFF